Presented here are 24 T cell receptor beta chains from one specimen sequenced in a study of PD-1 blockade in classical Hodgkin lymphoma. As to time point: cycle 4 day 1 (C4D1), after six to seven weeks of nivolumab. Relapse after autologous stem cell transplantation occurred in every patient, and brentuximab vedotin exposure varied. The repertoire was sequenced with immunoSEQ multiplex PCR; TCRdb's copy has only in-frame clones and lacks some. The data show tens of thousands of clones, more than 75% seen once. The sample in question was peripheral blood mononuclear cells (PBMCs), obtained before the fourth cycle of nivolumab. These receptors were collected from a human donor with classical Hodgkin lymphoma.

The rearrangement links TRBV29-1 to TRBJ1-2, with D unresolved. The CDR3 contains 13 residues. V dropped 7 bases and J dropped 7 bases, with 19 bases sitting between them. Looked up from germline, CDR1 is SQVTM and CDR2 is ANQGSEA. The DNA of the CDR3 is TGCAGCGCCCGCCGCGGTGAAGGCTCTGGCTACACCTTC. Encoded protein: CSARRGEGSGYTF.

The CDR3 sequence: CASSQISGSGASNQPQHF. The DNA for the CDR3 is TGTGCCAGCTCTCAGATCTCGGGGTCGGGTGCTAGCAATCAGCCCCAGCATTTT. The V gene is TRBV27, the J gene TRBJ1-5; no clear D gene. In germline, CDR1 is MNHEY, CDR2 SMNVEV (reference sequence). CDR3 length: 18 amino acids. The V end lost 8 bases, the J end lost 0 bases, and 23 bases lay between the germline ends.

The V and J genes are TRBV6-5 and TRBJ1-2, with 7 bases matching TRBD1. The CDR3 contains 13 residues. V was pared by 2 bases and J by 4 bases, with 1 base of the junction left unmatched. The germline gives CDR1 MNHEY, CDR2 SVGAGI. The CDR3 bases are TGTGCCAGCAGTTACGCAGGGGGCTATGGCTACACCTTC. Protein product: CASSYAGGYGYTF.

The chain combines TRBV6-1 with TRBJ2-7; D gene unclear. CDR1 and CDR2 (germline): MNHNS, SASEGT. The CDR3 consists of 15 residues. The V end lost 5 bases, the J end lost 3 bases, and 17 bases lay between the germline ends. CDR3: CASSFGLGQNYEQYF. In DNA form, the CDR3 reads TGTGCCAGCAGTTTTGGGTTAGGGCAAAACTACGAGCAGTACTTC.

This clone was detected once. CDR3 bases: TGTGCCAGCAGCTTAGGCGATTACACCGGGGAGCTGTTTTTT. This encodes CASSLGDYTGELFF. V gene TRBV7-3 combines with J gene TRBJ2-2; D gene uncertain. Looked up from germline, CDR1 is SGHTA and CDR2 is FQGTGA. CDR3 length: 14 residues. The V end lost 2 bases, the J end lost 3 bases, and 7 bases lay between the germline ends.

The CDR3 region is CASSGLAGGADTQYF. The CDR3 nucleotides read TGTGCCAGCAGCGGACTAGCGGGAGGAGCAGATACGCAGTATTTT. The chain carries TRBV2 and TRBJ2-3, with TRBD2 matching over 14 bases. J was trimmed by 4 bases and V by 6 bases; bases with no gene match: 3. The CDR3 length is 15 residues. Germline V CDR1 and CDR2: SNHLY, FYNNEI.

This clone appeared a few times. This chain's CDR3 is CASSFTGLRGRQETQYF. CDR3 in DNA: TGTGCCAGCAGTTTCACAGGTTTGAGGGGGCGACAAGAGACCCAGTACTTC. J is TRBJ2-5 and V is TRBV27; 7 bases map to TRBD1. The CDR3 is 17 residues long. In germline, CDR1 is MNHEY, CDR2 SMNVEV (reference sequence). Trimming removed 3 bases from V and 2 bases from J; junction bases left unmatched: 12.

This sequence joins TRBV11-2 and TRBJ2-5; TRBD1 matches 7 bases. The CDR3 has 13 amino acids. Germline CDR1 reads SGHAT; CDR2 reads FQNNGV. V gave up 5 bases and J gave up 2 bases; unmatched junction bases: 2. The CDR3 nucleotides are TGTGCCAGCAGCCGGGACAGTCAAGAGACCCAGTACTTC. Its protein is CASSRDSQETQYF.

This chain uses TRBV21-1 with TRBJ2-3; TRBD2, the D gene given by the table, was not confirmed from the DNA. TRBV21-1 has pseudogene status. The CDR3 runs to 10 residues. CDR3: CASSGKESYF. CDR3 DNA sequence: TGTGCCAGCAGTGGAAAGGAGTCGTATTTT.

The V gene is TRBV21-1, the J gene TRBJ1-1; TRBD1 is the table's D call, not checked against the DNA. TRBV21-1 is annotated as a pseudogene. The CDR3 has 12 residues. The CDR3 nucleotides are TGTGCCATACAGGGGATGAACACTGAAGCTTTCTTT. Encoded protein: CAIQGMNTEAFF.

This chain joins TRBV15 and TRBJ1-1, with 10 bases identical to TRBD1. CDR1 and CDR2 (germline): LNHNV, YYDKDF (reference sequence). The CDR3 spans 16 residues. Trimming removed 0 bases from V and 1 base from J; junction bases left unmatched: 2. The CDR3 DNA is TGTGCCACCAGCAGAGATCGGGACAGGGGGAACACTGAAGCTTTCTTT. Protein: CATSRDRDRGNTEAFF.

The V and J genes are TRBV4-1 and TRBJ2-1; perhaps TRBD2 as D (6 bases). With 4 bases removed from V and 0 bases from J, the gap between germline ends came to 19 bases. The CDR3 contains 18 residues. Germline CDR1 is MGHRA and CDR2 is YSYEKL. DNA for the CDR3: TGCGCCAGCAGCCGCGGGACGGACCCTATGTCCTCCTACAATGAGCAGTTCTTC. As protein: CASSRGTDPMSSYNEQFF.

The chain links TRBV4-1 to TRBJ1-5, with D unclear. The CDR3 covers 15 residues. V gave up 4 bases and J gave up 0 bases, with 10 bases separating them. Germline CDR1 and CDR2: MGHRA and YSYEKL. The CDR3 loop reads CASSPTLYSNQPQHF. The CDR3 bases are TGCGCCAGCAGCCCTACACTCTATAGCAATCAGCCCCAGCATTTT.

This clone was picked up a small number of times. The chain recombines TRBV6-1 with TRBJ1-5; the D is unclear. The germline V gene has CDR1 MNHNS and CDR2 SASEGT. This CDR3 contains 15 residues. Between the trimmed V and J ends, which lost 4 bases and 4 bases, there was a span of 14 bases. The DNA for the CDR3 is TGTGCCAGCAGTGTAGCCCACTATGGAAATCAGCCCCAGCATTTT. It is translated as CASSVAHYGNQPQHF.

This chain joins TRBV6-1 and TRBJ1-2; no reliable D call. This CDR3 comprises 14 residues. Germline V gives CDR1 MNHNS, CDR2 SASEGT. V shed 2 bases and J shed 4 bases, with 11 bases lying between them. CDR3 amino acids: CASSELRGSYGYTF. CDR3 sequence (DNA): TGTGCCAGCAGTGAACTGCGAGGGTCCTATGGCTACACCTTC.

The chain links TRBV18 to TRBJ1-1, with 7 nucleotides matching TRBD1. The CDR3 runs to 15 residues. J lost 3 bases, V lost 5 bases, and 9 bases had no gene match. CDR1 KGHSH and CDR2 LQKENI come from the germline V gene. Here the CDR3 DNA reads TGTGCCAGCTCAACTAAGACAGGGTCTGACACTGAAGCTTTCTTT. Residues: CASSTKTGSDTEAFF.

Comment on this clone: An end of the junction differs from the germline gene, which may be a read error. V gene TRBV11-2 combines with J gene TRBJ1-3, with no clear D. This CDR3 is 13 amino acids long. The germline V gene has CDR1 SGHAT and CDR2 FQNNGV. Here the CDR3 DNA reads TGTGCCAGCAGCTTAGATCGTGGCCTCGAGAATTTTTTT. Translating gives CASSLDRGLENFF. Full variable domain (remainder filled in from reference TRBV11-2 and TRBJ1-3): EAGVAQSPRYKIIEKRQSVAFWCNPISGHATLYWYQQILGQGPKLLIQFQNNGVVDDSQLPKDRFSAERLKGVDSTLKIQPAKLEDSAVYLCASSLDRGLENFFGEGSWLTVV.

The J gene is TRBJ2-1, the V gene TRBV5-1; no clear D. The germline V and J ends were trimmed by 2 bases and 6 bases, with 9 bases remaining between them. Germline assignment: CDR1 SGHRS and CDR2 YFSETQ. The CDR3 has 13 residues. CDR3 region: CASSFGPGNEQFF. The CDR3, as DNA: TGCGCCAGCAGCTTCGGTCCAGGCAATGAGCAGTTCTTC. Variable domain in full (rest from reference TRBV5-1 and TRBJ2-1): KAGVTQTPRYLIKTRGQQVTLSCSPISGHRSVSWYQQTPGQGLQFLFEYFSETQRNKGNFPGRFSGRQFSNSRSEMNVSTLELGDSALYLCASSFGPGNEQFFGPGTRLTVL.

The rearrangement joins TRBV29-1 to TRBJ2-1; no clear D gene. V was trimmed by 0 bases and J by 0 bases, leaving 9 bases between them. This CDR3 is 15 amino acids long. Germline V lookup: CDR1 SQVTM, CDR2 ANQGSEA. CDR3 sequence reads: CSVEDRFSSYNEQFF. The CDR3 coding sequence is TGCAGCGTTGAAGATCGGTTCAGCTCCTACAATGAGCAGTTCTTC.

This clone has more than one count but fewer than ten. This chain connects TRBV9 to TRBJ1-2, with 9 bases identical to TRBD1. Germline V lookup: CDR1 SGDLS, CDR2 YYNGEE. The CDR3 covers 13 residues. Trimming at V came to 5 bases and at J to 4 bases, leaving 3 bases not matched to a gene. CDR3 nucleotide sequence: TGTGCCAGCAGAACGACAGGGGGCTATGGCTACACCTTC. Its protein is CASRTTGGYGYTF.

The chain is built from TRBV28 and TRBJ2-7; D may be TRBD1 (6 bases). V lost 7 bases and J 2 bases, leaving 24 bases between the germline ends. The CDR3 is 17 amino acids. The germline CDR1 and CDR2 sequences are MDHEN and SYDVKM. CDR3 in amino acids: CASIRARSGQLPYEQYF. The CDR3 bases are TGTGCCAGCATCAGGGCTCGGTCAGGACAGCTTCCCTACGAGCAGTACTTC.

The chain links TRBV27 to TRBJ2-7; 8 nucleotides align to TRBD2. Germline loops: CDR1 MNHEY, CDR2 SMNVEV (reference sequence). This CDR3 comprises 17 residues. Trimming cost V 5 bases and J 0 bases; bases outside gene matches: 12. CDR3 sequence: CASSPTPPSGSSYEQYF. CDR3 coding DNA: TGTGCCAGCAGTCCCACCCCCCCGAGCGGGAGCTCCTACGAGCAGTACTTC.

This clone was recorded a few times. The chain links TRBV5-8 to TRBJ1-3; D might be TRBD1 (5 bases). The germline V gene encodes CDR1 SGHTS and CDR2 YDEGEE. The CDR3 length is 16 residues. Trimming removed 1 base at V and 7 bases at J, with 18 bases between. The CDR3 loop reads CASSLYQGTGRNTIYF. The CDR3 DNA sequence: TGTGCCAGCAGCTTGTATCAGGGCACCGGTCGCAACACCATATATTTT.

The chain is built from TRBV29-1 and TRBJ1-1; D not resolved. From germline, CDR1 is SQVTM and CDR2 ANQGSEA. CDR3 size: 11 residues. Trimming pared 1 base from V and 9 bases from J, leaving 9 bases between. The CDR3 DNA reads TGCAGCGTTGAAGTTACGCATCAAGCTTTCTTT. It codes for CSVEVTHQAFF.